This passage covers 21 T cell receptor beta chains from one sample sequenced in a study of shared clonotypes between healthy human individuals (dated by TCRdb to the early 2020s). The library was obtained by the immunoSEQ multiplex PCR assay. The table comes from immuneACCESS by way of TCRdb, which keeps in-frame sequences with V and J called. Part of the clones is missing from these tables; in studies checked, under half for an unresolved V gene and the rest for unknown reasons. The sample table lists some 2,500,000 clones, 90% to 95% of them with a count of one. The top ten hold approximately 0.37% of the sample. The sequenced material came from naive CD4+ T cells from PBMCs. Explained via the paper, the cell subset or site label denotes: CD45RA+ positively selected. The receptors come from a young man in good health. Some clones in this sample may be carry-over from other donors' samples.

The chain uses TRBV25-1 and TRBJ2-3; TRBD2 matches 7 bases. The V gene end was trimmed by 8 bases and the J gene end by 3 bases; junction bases not matched to a gene: 5. This CDR3 is 13 amino acids long. Per the germline V gene, CDR1 is MGHDK and CDR2 is SYGVNS. CDR3 loop: CASGAGATDTQYF. The CDR3 DNA sequence: TGTGCCAGCGGGGCGGGAGCGACAGATACGCAGTATTTT.

V usage is TRBV27 and J usage is TRBJ2-2, with TRBD2 identical over 10 bases. The CDR3 has 20 amino acids. Germline V gives CDR1 MNHEY, CDR2 SMNVEV (reference sequence). The junction had 14 bases not matched to a gene; V was cut back by 2 bases and J by 2 bases. CDR3 region: CASSLRLAGAPTINTGELFF. In DNA form, the CDR3 reads TGTGCCAGCAGTTTACGGCTAGCGGGAGCCCCAACCATTAACACCGGGGAGCTGTTTTTT.

The rearrangement links TRBV6-1 to TRBJ2-5, with 7 bases fitting TRBD1. The CDR3 sequence is 11 residues long. V was pared by 10 bases and J by 4 bases, with 3 bases of the junction left unmatched. CDR1 and CDR2 from the germline V gene are MNHNS and SASEGT. The DNA of the CDR3 is TGTGCCATCCGGACAGGAGAGACCCAGTACTTC. Amino acids: CAIRTGETQYF.

V and J are TRBV28 and TRBJ2-7; 11 bases match TRBD1. The CDR3 is made up of 13 amino acids. V dropped 8 bases and J dropped 9; count of bases not matched to a gene: 9. The germline gives CDR1 MDHEN, CDR2 SYDVKM. This CDR3 reads CASSLGQGGAQYF. In DNA, the CDR3 is TGTGCCAGCTCTCTGGGACAGGGGGGAGCGCAGTACTTC. Full variable domain (remainder filled in from reference TRBV28 and TRBJ2-7): DVKVTQSSRYLVKRTGEKVFLECVQDMDHENMFWYRQDPGLGLRLIYFSYDVKMKEKGDIPEGYSVSREKKERFSLILESASTNQTSMYLCASSLGQGGAQYFGPGTRLTVT.

The gene calls are TRBV6-1 and TRBJ2-1; D is ambiguous. Trimming took 0 bases from V and 12 from J, leaving 15 bases between them. This CDR3 is 14 amino acids long. Germline V gene lookup returns CDR1 MNHNS and CDR2 SASEGT. The CDR3 reads CASSEALPVAWQFF. The CDR3 DNA follows: TGTGCCAGCAGTGAAGCACTACCGGTGGCTTGGCAGTTCTTC.

The CDR3 loop is CATSRDLIGASYNEQFF. CDR3 nucleotides: TGTGCCACCAGCAGAGATTTGATAGGGGCCTCCTACAATGAGCAGTTCTTC. The chain uses TRBV15 and TRBJ2-1, with D perhaps TRBD1 (5 bases). Germline CDR1 and CDR2: LNHNV and YYDKDF (reference sequence). This CDR3 comprises 17 residues. V dropped 0 bases and J dropped 0 bases, with 12 bases sitting between them.

J is TRBJ1-2 and V is TRBV28; TRBD1 matches 7 bases. Germline lookup yields CDR1 MDHEN and CDR2 SYDVKM. J lost 2 bases, V lost 5 bases, and 5 bases had no gene match. This CDR3 region has 14 residues. The CDR3 is CASSPTTGNYGYTF. CDR3 sequence (DNA): TGTGCCAGCAGTCCCACGACAGGGAACTATGGCTACACCTTC.

This chain's CDR3 is CASRNGPLEKLFF. The CDR3 DNA reads TGTGCCAGCAGAAACGGGCCTCTCGAAAAACTGTTTTTT. This rearrangement joins TRBV2 to TRBJ1-4; D call uncertain. Germline V gives CDR1 SNHLY, CDR2 FYNNEI. The V end was cut by 6 bases, the J end by 8 bases, with 13 bases between. The CDR3 has 13 residues. Using reference TRBV2 and TRBJ1-4 for the parts outside the CDR3, the full variable domain is EPEVTQTPSHQVTQMGQEVILRCVPISNHLYFYWYRQILGQKVEFLVSFYNNEISEKSEIFDDQFSVERPDGSNFTLKIRSTKLEDSAMYFCASRNGPLEKLFFGSGTQLSVL.

This chain connects TRBV28 to TRBJ2-7, with TRBD1 matching over 7 bases. J gave up 7 bases and V 6 bases, and 9 bases lay outside the gene matches. Germline V gives CDR1 MDHEN, CDR2 SYDVKM. There are 13 residues in the CDR3. This CDR3 reads CASRLTGFEEQYF. The CDR3 bases are TGTGCCAGCAGGCTGACAGGGTTTGAAGAGCAGTACTTC.

The rearrangement joins TRBV27 to TRBJ2-5; 8 bases agree with TRBD2. The CDR3 spans 16 residues. Germline V lookup: CDR1 MNHEY, CDR2 SMNVEV (reference sequence). J was trimmed by 1 base and V by 7 bases; bases with no gene match: 11. The CDR3 coding sequence is TGTGCCAGCACCGCTCCCGGGACTAGTGGCCAAGAGACCCAGTACTTC. It specifies CASTAPGTSGQETQYF.

This clone was recorded a few times. This sequence joins TRBV5-1 and TRBJ1-3; D perhaps matches TRBD1 (5 bases). CDR3 size: 14 residues. The germline V gene has CDR1 SGHRS and CDR2 YFSETQ. Deletions cut 0 bases from V and 4 bases from J, with 8 bases between. CDR3 DNA sequence: TGCGCCAGCAGCTTGGCAGGGCTCGGAAACACCATATATTTT. This encodes CASSLAGLGNTIYF.

The chain employs TRBV7-6 and TRBJ2-1; 9 bases map to TRBD2. The CDR3 contains 16 residues. With 3 bases clipped from V and 5 bases from J, the junction kept 8 bases outside the gene matches. The germline CDR1 and CDR2 sequences are SGHVS and FNYEAQ. The CDR3 is CASSFFSTSGHNEQFF. CDR3 nucleotides: TGTGCCAGCAGCTTTTTCTCGACTAGCGGCCACAATGAGCAGTTCTTC.

The chain employs TRBV30 and TRBJ2-7; 9 positions match TRBD1. This CDR3 has 13 residues. Germline assignment: CDR1 GTSNPN and CDR2 SVGIG (reference sequence). V gave up 5 bases and J gave up 3 bases; unmatched junction bases: 5. The CDR3 sequence: CAWGTGLFYEQYF. For the CDR3, the DNA is TGTGCCTGGGGGACAGGGTTATTCTACGAGCAGTACTTC.

This chain uses TRBV10-2 with TRBJ2-4, with D maybe TRBD1 (5 bases). The V end was cut by 4 bases, the J end by 0 bases, with 22 bases between. The CDR3 contains 19 residues. Germline V gene sequence: CDR1 WSHSY, CDR2 SAAADI. DNA of the CDR3: TGCGCCAGCAGTGCCCCGGTTTGGCGACAGTCTATAGCCAAAAACATTCAGTACTTC. Translation: CASSAPVWRQSIAKNIQYF.

The chain is built from TRBV11-3 and TRBJ2-3; no clear D gene. V lost 5 bases and J 0 bases, leaving 9 bases between the germline ends. Germline V gene sequence: CDR1 SGHNT, CDR2 YENEEA. The CDR3 sequence is 14 residues long. In DNA form, the CDR3 reads TGTGCCAGCAGCCCCGCCGCGAGCACAGATACGCAGTATTTT. Translation: CASSPAASTDTQYF.

J is TRBJ2-3 and V is TRBV5-4; D is unresolved. V was cut by 1 base and J by 4 bases, with 7 bases left in between. Germline assignment: CDR1 SGHNT and CDR2 YYREEE (reference sequence). The CDR3 has 13 residues. This CDR3 reads CASSLIGADTQYF. In DNA, the CDR3 is TGTGCCAGCAGCTTGATTGGGGCAGATACGCAGTATTTT.

The gene calls are TRBV27 and TRBJ2-7; 7 positions match TRBD1. With V trimmed by 1 base and J by 3 bases, 12 bases remained unmatched. The CDR3 contains 17 residues. CDR1 is MNHEY, CDR2 SMNVEV, per germline (reference sequence). The CDR3 nucleotides are TGTGCCAGCAGTTTATACCCCCCCCGGACAGGAGGCTACGAGCAGTACTTC. Residues: CASSLYPPRTGGYEQYF.

The gene calls are TRBV27 and TRBJ2-1, with D possibly being TRBD2 (6 bases). CDR1 is MNHEY and CDR2 is SMNVEV in the germline V gene (reference sequence). The CDR3 length is 18 residues. The V end was cut by 1 base, the J end by 0 bases, with 16 bases between. The CDR3 coding sequence is TGTGCCAGCAGTTTATTTACCGCTAGCGATCTCTCCTACAATGAGCAGTTCTTC. It specifies CASSLFTASDLSYNEQFF.

The chain combines TRBV5-4 with TRBJ1-2; D uncertain. This CDR3 spans 13 amino acids. CDR1 is SGHNT and CDR2 is YYREEE in the germline V gene (reference sequence). The V end lost 1 base, the J end lost 4 bases, and 8 bases lay between the germline ends. The CDR3 nucleotides are TGTGCCAGCAGCTTGTCGCGGCCCTATGGCTACACCTTC. The encoded protein is CASSLSRPYGYTF.

This chain joins TRBV15 and TRBJ2-7; D perhaps matches TRBD1 (6 bases). Germline V lookup: CDR1 LNHNV, CDR2 YYDKDF (reference sequence). The CDR3 totals 14 residues. V dropped 2 bases and J dropped 6 bases, with 14 bases sitting between them. CDR3 sequence (DNA): TGTGCCACCAGCAGACAGCTCGGACAGCTCGAGCAGTACTTC. Its translation is CATSRQLGQLEQYF. The full variable domain, completed using reference TRBV15 and TRBJ2-7, is DAMVIQNPRYQVTQFGKPVTLSCSQTLNHNVMYWYQQKSSQAPKLLFHYYDKDFNNEADTPDNFQSRRPNTSFCFLDIRSPGLGDTAMYLCATSRQLGQLEQYFGPGTRLTVT.

V usage is TRBV28 and J usage is TRBJ1-4; D unresolved. The V end was cut by 1 base, the J end by 11 bases, with 11 bases between. Germline values: CDR1 MDHEN, CDR2 SYDVKM. The CDR3 runs to 13 residues. The CDR3 bases are TGTGCCAGCAGTTTATCCCCGACCGGGAAACTGTTTTTT. This gives the protein CASSLSPTGKLFF.